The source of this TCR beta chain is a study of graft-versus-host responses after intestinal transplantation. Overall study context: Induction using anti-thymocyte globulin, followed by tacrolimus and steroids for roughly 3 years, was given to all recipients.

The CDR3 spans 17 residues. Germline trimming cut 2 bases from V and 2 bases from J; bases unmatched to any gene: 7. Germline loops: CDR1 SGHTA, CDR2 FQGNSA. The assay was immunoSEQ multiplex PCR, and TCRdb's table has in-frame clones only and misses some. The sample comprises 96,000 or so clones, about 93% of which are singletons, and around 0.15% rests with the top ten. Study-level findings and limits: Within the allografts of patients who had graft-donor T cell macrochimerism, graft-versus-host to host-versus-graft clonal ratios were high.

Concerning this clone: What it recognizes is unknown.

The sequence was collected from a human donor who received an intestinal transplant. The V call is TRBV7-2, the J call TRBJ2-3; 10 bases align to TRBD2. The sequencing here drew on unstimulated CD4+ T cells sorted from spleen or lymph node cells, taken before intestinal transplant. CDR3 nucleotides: TGTGCCAGCAGCTTACACCGGACTAGCGGTAACACAGATACGCAGTATTTT. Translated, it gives CASSLHRTSGNTDTQYF.